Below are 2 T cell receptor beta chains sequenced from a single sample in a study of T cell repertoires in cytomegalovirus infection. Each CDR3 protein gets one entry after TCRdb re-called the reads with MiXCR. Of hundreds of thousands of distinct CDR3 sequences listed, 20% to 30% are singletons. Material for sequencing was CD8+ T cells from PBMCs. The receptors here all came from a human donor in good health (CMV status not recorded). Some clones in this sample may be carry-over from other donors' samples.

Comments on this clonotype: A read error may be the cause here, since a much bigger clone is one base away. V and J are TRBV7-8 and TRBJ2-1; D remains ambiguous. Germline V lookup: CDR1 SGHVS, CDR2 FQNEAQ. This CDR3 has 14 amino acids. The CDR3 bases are TGTGCCAACAGCTTGGCTCCCATCGACAATGAGCAGTTCTTC. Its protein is CANSLAPIDNEQFF.

CDR3 protein: CASSSARVYEQYV. In nucleotides, the CDR3 is TGTGCCAGCAGCTCGGCCAGGGTTTACGAGCAGTACGTC. The chain couples TRBV7-9 to TRBJ2-7, with a tentative D call TRBD1 (5 bases). CDR3 length: 13 residues. Germline values: CDR1 SEHNR, CDR2 FQNEAQ (reference sequence). Trimming removed 4 bases at V and 4 bases at J, with 11 bases between.